Reported below is one T cell receptor beta chain. Its antigen is not identified. Since a much larger clone is just one base distant, this may be a read error. TCRdb recomputed calls from the reads with MiXCR, one row per CDR3 protein. The sample lists about 68,000 distinct CDR3 sequences, approximately 22% seen once, with roughly 80% in the top ten. The data derive from a study of T cell repertoires in cytomegalovirus infection. Study information: CMV infection together with matching HLA type was indicated by public TCR beta signatures.

Study results and limitations: CMV-specific HLA-C-restricted TCR beta clonotypes dominated the ex vivo response. The study identified carriers of CMV plus the relevant HLA from cumulative public TCR beta family frequency.

The sequence was obtained from a human donor in good health (CMV status not recorded). Some clones in this sample may be carry-over from other donors' samples. The material sequenced was PBMCs, sequenced either directly or after in vitro stimulation (not recorded which).

The CDR3 DNA sequence: TGCGCCAGCAGCTTGTACCCACGGACTAGCGGGAGCAATGAGCAGCTCTTC. It is translated as CASSLYPRTSGSNEQLF. The V call is TRBV5-1, the J call TRBJ2-1; 13 positions agree with TRBD2. CDR3 length: 17 residues. CDR1 is SGHRS and CDR2 is YFSETQ in the germline V gene.